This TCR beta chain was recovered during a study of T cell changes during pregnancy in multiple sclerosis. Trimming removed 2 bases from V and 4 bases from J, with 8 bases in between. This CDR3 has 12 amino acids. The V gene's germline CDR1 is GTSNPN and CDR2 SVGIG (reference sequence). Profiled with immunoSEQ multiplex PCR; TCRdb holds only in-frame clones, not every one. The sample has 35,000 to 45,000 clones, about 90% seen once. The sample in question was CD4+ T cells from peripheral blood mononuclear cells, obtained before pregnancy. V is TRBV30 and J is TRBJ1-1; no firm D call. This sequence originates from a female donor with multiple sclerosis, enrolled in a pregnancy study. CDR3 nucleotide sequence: TGTGCCTGGAGTCGAGGAACCACTGAAGCTTTCTTT. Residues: CAWSRGTTEAFF. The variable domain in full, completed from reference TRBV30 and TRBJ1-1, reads SQTIHQWPATLVQPVGSPLSLECTVEGTSNPNLYWYRQAAGRGLQLLFYSVGIGQISSEVPQNLSASRPQDRQFILSSKKLLLSDSGFYLCAWSRGTTEAFFGQGTRLTVV.